This entry features one TCR beta chain sequence. The sample comes from a study of blood T cell repertoires in COVID-19. Looking at the study overall: T cells, B-cell-depleted T cells, or PBMCs provided the cDNA or gDNA that served as material.

Germline values: CDR1 SGHTA, CDR2 FQGNSA. The CDR3 runs to 15 residues. Trimming shortened V by 1 base and J by 5 bases, and 11 bases separated the two germline ends. The authors' processing: Amplification of reference gene primers was used by the study to estimate nucleated cell counts. TCRdb's table, derived via immunoSEQ multiplex PCR, lists solely in-frame clones and lacks some. V, J and clone size derive from that table, while D and trimming were established from the DNA sequence. The table has just under 40,000 clones, just under 95% seen once. The chain employs TRBV7-2 and TRBJ1-4; perhaps TRBD1 as D (6 bases). The sequenced sample consisted of peripheral blood. The TCR was taken from a human donor with active COVID-19. The donor label of this sample is uncertain. The CDR3 region is CASSLGTAINEKLFF. CDR3 nucleotide sequence: TGTGCCAGCAGCTTAGGGACAGCGATAAATGAAAAACTGTTTTTT.